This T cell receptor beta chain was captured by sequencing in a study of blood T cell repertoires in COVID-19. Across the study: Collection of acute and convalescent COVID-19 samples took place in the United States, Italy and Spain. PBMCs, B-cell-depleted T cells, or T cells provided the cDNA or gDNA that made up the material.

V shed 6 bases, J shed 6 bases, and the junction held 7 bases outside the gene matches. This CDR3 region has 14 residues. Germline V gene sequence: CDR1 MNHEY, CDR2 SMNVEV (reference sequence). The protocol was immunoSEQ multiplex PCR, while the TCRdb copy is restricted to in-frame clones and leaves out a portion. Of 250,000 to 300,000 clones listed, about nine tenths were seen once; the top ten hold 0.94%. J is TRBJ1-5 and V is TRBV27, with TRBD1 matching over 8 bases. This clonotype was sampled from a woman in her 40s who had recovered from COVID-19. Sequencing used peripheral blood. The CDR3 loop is CASSTTGAGQPQHF. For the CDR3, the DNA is TGTGCCAGCAGCACGACAGGGGCCGGTCAGCCCCAGCATTTT.